One sample yielded the 5 T cell receptor beta chains listed below, sequenced in a study of T cells after yellow fever vaccination. TCRdb called the 5' RACE reads again in MiXCR, with one record for every CDR3 protein. The table lists 500,000 to 650,000 distinct CDR3 sequences, more than 9% of them singletons. Material: PBMCs, obtained on the day of the yellow fever booster vaccination. The receptor source for this set is a man aged 25 to 45 who received the YFV17D yellow fever vaccine.

This clonotype was observed many times. The chain employs TRBV20-1 and TRBJ2-1; 7 nucleotides line up with TRBD2. CDR1 is DFQATT and CDR2 is SNEGSKA in the germline V gene (reference sequence). The ends lost 6 bases at V and 6 bases at J; junction bases unmatched: 14. The CDR3 is 15 residues long. The CDR3 DNA follows: TGCAGTGCGAGGGAGGGTCGCTCCGGTTCCAATGAGCAGTTCTTC. It codes for CSAREGRSGSNEQFF.

This clonotype showed up just a few times. This sequence joins TRBV10-3 and TRBJ1-3, with D possibly being TRBD1 (5 bases). The CDR3 has 19 residues. V shed 3 bases and J shed 0 bases, with 21 bases lying between them. Germline V gene sequence: CDR1 ENHRY, CDR2 SYGVKD. The CDR3 coding sequence is TGTGCCATCAGTGATTACGCCAGGGTTTCATCTCACTCTGGAAACACCATATATTTT. Protein product: CAISDYARVSSHSGNTIYF.

This clonotype was seen only a few times. The rearrangement joins TRBV2 to TRBJ1-5, with 7 bases matching TRBD1. Germline CDR1 and CDR2: SNHLY and FYNNEI. The CDR3 sequence is 14 residues long. After removal of 5 bases from V and 3 bases from J, the junction contained 4 bases not matched to a gene. The CDR3 region is CASSRDSNNQPQHF. CDR3 sequence (DNA): TGTGCCAGCAGTCGGGACAGTAACAATCAGCCCCAGCATTTT.

The rearrangement links TRBV20-1 to TRBJ2-1; the D gene is possibly TRBD2 (5 bases). The CDR3 runs to 16 residues. The V gene lost 1 base and the J gene lost 1 base, with 14 bases spanning the gap. CDR1 DFQATT and CDR2 SNEGSKA come from the germline V gene (reference sequence). The CDR3 loop is CSARVRSSGSYNEQFF. The CDR3 DNA reads TGCAGTGCTAGAGTAAGAAGCTCGGGGTCCTACAATGAGCAGTTCTTC.

The genes are TRBV6-4 and TRBJ2-1, with D perhaps matching TRBD1 (6 bases). The CDR3 is made up of 14 amino acids. CDR1 is MRHNA, CDR2 SNTAGT, per germline. V lost 6 bases and J 5 bases, leaving 14 bases between the germline ends. The CDR3 coding sequence is TGTGCCAGCAGAGCAGGGGTGCCGGACAATGAGCAGTTCTTC. Translation: CASRAGVPDNEQFF.